Listed below are T cell receptor beta chains from one sample, sequenced in a study of PD-1 blockade in classical Hodgkin lymphoma. Sequencing used immunoSEQ multiplex PCR; TCRdb keeps in-frame clones, though not all of them. The sample comprises 15,000 or so clones, just over 85% of which are singletons, and approximately 4.3% rests with the top ten. The sequencing here drew on peripheral blood mononuclear cells (PBMCs), taken at baseline. The receptors here all came from a human donor with classical Hodgkin lymphoma. The CDR3 runs from the conserved cysteine through the conserved F or W. A D gene is named only where the DNA matches it firmly. Rows may omit the clone size; those that give it use once, few, many or a size class.

J | size | D | V | DNA | CDR3
TRBJ1-1 | . | TRBD1 | TRBV5-1 | TGCGCCAGCAGCCTTCTGACAGGGAGGGGCACTGAAGCTTTCTTT | CASSLLTGRGTEAFF
TRBJ2-1 | . | TRBD2 | TRBV7-8 | TGTGCCAGCAGCCCCGCGGGGGGGCCTTTTGAGCAGTTCTTC | CASSPAGGPFEQFF
TRBJ1-2 | . | . | TRBV28 | TGTGCCAGCAGTTCTCTAGGTTTGGCCGTTTATGGCTACACCTTC | CASSSLGLAVYGYTF
TRBJ1-1 | few | . | TRBV30 | TGTGCCTGGGGCGCGACAGGTACTGAAGCTTTCTTT | CAWGATGTEAFF
TRBJ2-7 | once | . | TRBV10-1 | TGCGCCAGCAGCCCCGGGGGGCGCGAGCAGTACTTC | CASSPGGREQYF
TRBJ2-2 | . | . | TRBV6-1 | TGTGCCAGCAGTGAAGCCTTACAGGTTAACACCGGGGAGCTGTTTTTT | CASSEALQVNTGELFF
TRBJ1-4 | once | . | TRBV18 | TGTGCCAGCGTCTCCGGGACGGAGAATGAAAAACTGTTTTTT | CASVSGTENEKLFF
TRBJ2-7 | . | . | TRBV7-2 | TGTGCCAGCAGCTCATCCTCCGGGGGAGCCTACGAGCAGTACTTC | CASSSSSGGAYEQYF
TRBJ2-7 | once | . | TRBV11-2 | TGTGCCAGCAGAGGATACGAGCAGTACTTC | CASRGYEQYF
TRBJ1-6 | . | TRBD1 | TRBV5-5 | TGTGCCAGCAGCTTTGGACAGGTTTCTTTTTCACCCCTCCACTTT | CASSFGQVSFSPLHF
TRBJ2-5 | . | TRBD1 | TRBV29-1 | TGCAGCGAATTGACAGGGAAGGGGGAGACCCAGTACTTC | CSELTGKGETQYF
TRBJ2-3 | . | . | TRBV2 | TGTGCCAGCAGTAGAGCAGGGTGGGCAGATACGCAGTATTTT | CASSRAGWADTQYF
TRBJ2-7 | . | TRBD2 | TRBV5-1 | TGCGCCAGCAGCTTGGCACTAGCGGGGGGGTACGAGCAGTACTTC | CASSLALAGGYEQYF
TRBJ1-5 | . | . | TRBV19 | TGTGCCAGTAGTATAGACAGGGACTCCCCTCAGCATTTT | CASSIDRDSPQHF
TRBJ2-2 | . | . | TRBV7-6 | TGTGCCAGCAGCTCCACAGTGAACACCGGGGAGCTGTTTTTT | CASSSTVNTGELFF
TRBJ2-2 | . | . | TRBV30 | TGTGCCTGGAGTCTAGGGATTGGGACCGGGGAGCTGTTTTTT | CAWSLGIGTGELFF
TRBJ1-6 | . | TRBD1 | TRBV7-9 | TGTGCCAGCAGCTTACCGAGGACAGGGGAGACTTCACCCCTCCACTTT | CASSLPRTGETSPLHF
TRBJ2-1 | . | TRBD1 | TRBV19 | TGTGCCAGTAGCCCCTTGGGGGGGACAGGGGGCTTCTACAATGAGCAGTTCTTC | CASSPLGGTGGFYNEQFF
TRBJ1-3 | . | . | TRBV28 | TGTGCCAGCAGTACGGACTCTGGAAACACCATATATTTT | CASSTDSGNTIYF
TRBJ1-5 | . | . | TRBV19 | TGTGCCAGTAGTATCCAGGGTCTATATCTCCAGCCCCAGCATTTT | CASSIQGLYLQPQHF
TRBJ1-5 | . | . | TRBV13 | TGTGCCAGCAGCTTTGGAAGGAGAGGCAATCAGCCCCAGCATTTT | CASSFGRRGNQPQHF
TRBJ1-4 | . | . | TRBV9 | TGTGCCAGCAGCAGCGAGGGGGGGTTGTCTGAAAAACTGTTTTTT | CASSSEGGLSEKLFF
TRBJ1-2 | . | TRBD1 | TRBV27 | TGTGCCAGCAGACCCAAACAGGGGGCTATGGGCGGCTACACCTTC | CASRPKQGAMGGYTF
TRBJ2-3 | . | . | TRBV10-3 | TGTGCCATCAGTGCGAAACGAGAGCCTCTCACAGATACGCAGTATTTT | CAISAKREPLTDTQYF
TRBJ2-1 | . | . | TRBV7-9 | TGTGCCAGCAGCTTATCTGGGCACAATGAGCAGTTCTTC | CASSLSGHNEQFF
TRBJ2-2 | . | . | TRBV30 | TGTGCCTGGAGTGTATACAGGGTGGGCACCGGGGAGCTGTTTTTT | CAWSVYRVGTGELFF
TRBJ1-2 | once | . | TRBV11-2 | TGTGCCAGCAGCATTTCCGGGACGGTCTATGGCTACACCTTC | CASSISGTVYGYTF
TRBJ1-1 | large | . | TRBV7-9 | TGTGCCAGCAGCTGGGAAGGCGGGCCGCTGAACACTGAAGCTTTCTTT | CASSWEGGPLNTEAFF
TRBJ1-2 | . | TRBD1 | TRBV4-1 | TGCGCCAGCAGCCTAACAGGGGACTATGGCTACACCTTC | CASSLTGDYGYTF
TRBJ2-7 | . | TRBD1 | TRBV9 | TGTGCCAGCAGCGTAGGTGGGCAGGGGGCCTACGAGCAGTACTTC | CASSVGGQGAYEQYF
TRBJ2-7 | . | . | TRBV7-2 | TGTGCCAGCAGCAATAGCGCGGGCTACGAGCAGTACTTC | CASSNSAGYEQYF
TRBJ2-5 | . | TRBD2 | TRBV27 | TGTGCCAGCAGTTTTCGACTCACCCCGGGGGGAGAGACCCAGTACTTC | CASSFRLTPGGETQYF
TRBJ1-5 | . | . | TRBV11-2 | TGTGCCAGCAGCGTAGGAGGGGGGCCTAATCAGCCCCAGCATTTT | CASSVGGGPNQPQHF
TRBJ1-2 | . | . | TRBV2 | TGTGCCAGCAGTGACGCGCTTCCCAAGCTTGGCTACACCTTC | CASSDALPKLGYTF
TRBJ1-4 | . | . | TRBV21-1 | TGTGCCAGCAGCAAAAGTCCGGCAGGGGCTAATGAAAAACTGTTTTTT | CASSKSPAGANEKLFF
TRBJ1-5 | few | . | TRBV11-3 | TGTGCCAGCAGCTTAGATGAGAGACAGCCCCAGCATTTT | CASSLDERQPQHF
TRBJ1-5 | once | . | TRBV5-1 | TGCGCCAGCAGCTTGTTTTCTAATAGGGGTTTGAGCAATCAGCCCCAGCATTTT | CASSLFSNRGLSNQPQHF
TRBJ2-5 | medium-sized | . | TRBV7-7 | TGTGCCAGCAGCCGCAGACTAGAAGAGACCCAGTACTTC | CASSRRLEETQYF
TRBJ2-7 | once | . | TRBV2 | TGTGCCAGCGTAAAGGTAGCGGAGACTTCCTACGAGCAGTACTTC | CASVKVAETSYEQYF
TRBJ1-3 | . | . | TRBV5-1 | TGCGCCAGCAGCTTGGCGGGGCTACTCTCTGGAAACACCATATATTTT | CASSLAGLLSGNTIYF
TRBJ2-7 | . | . | TRBV28 | TGTGCCAGCAGTTTAAGCTATTACGAGCAGTACTTC | CASSLSYYEQYF
TRBJ1-1 | . | . | TRBV7-2 | TGTGCCAGCACCTTGGGAGGGATGAACACTGAAGCTTTCTTT | CASTLGGMNTEAFF
TRBJ1-3 | . | . | TRBV27 | TGTGCCAGCAGTTTAACTACGGGCCTGGGGAACACCATATATTTT | CASSLTTGLGNTIYF
TRBJ2-3 | few | TRBD1 | TRBV13 | TGTGCCAGCAGCCCAGGGACAGGAGGTGACACAGATACGCAGTATTTT | CASSPGTGGDTDTQYF
TRBJ2-7 | few | . | TRBV7-2 | TGTGCCAGCAGCTTAGAACAGGGCACCTACGAGCAGTACTTC | CASSLEQGTYEQYF
TRBJ1-1 | . | TRBD1 | TRBV7-9 | TGTGCCAGCAGCTGGCCGGCAGGGGGGAGAACTGAAGCTTTCTTT | CASSWPAGGRTEAFF
TRBJ1-2 | . | TRBD1 | TRBV5-1 | TGCGCCAGCAGCTTGGGGCAGGGGGCCTCTGTGGGCTACACCTTC | CASSLGQGASVGYTF
TRBJ2-1 | . | . | TRBV5-1 | TGCGCCAGCAGCTTCAGGGAGCCGTCCTACAATGAGCAGTTCTTC | CASSFREPSYNEQFF
TRBJ1-1 | . | . | TRBV27 | TGTGCCAGCAGTTTATCGGGGGGGGAATCCACGAGATCTCGTAGAATGCCTGAAGCTTTCTTT | CASSLSGGESTRSRRMPEAFF
TRBJ1-3 | . | . | TRBV25-1 | TGTGCCAGCAGGAGATCAGGAGAATTCTCTGGAAACACCATATATTTT | CASRRSGEFSGNTIYF
TRBJ1-5 | . | . | TRBV4-2 | TGTGCCAGCAGCCAAGATCCAGGCAGGGTGGGGGTCAATCAGCCCCAGCATTTT | CASSQDPGRVGVNQPQHF
TRBJ2-7 | few | . | TRBV6-5 | TGTGCCAGCAGTTACGGCCAGGGGATGAACTACTACGAGCAGTACTTC | CASSYGQGMNYYEQYF
TRBJ2-3 | . | TRBD1 | TRBV28 | TGTGCCAGCAGTTTACAGGGGGCCGGGATAGATACGCAGTATTTT | CASSLQGAGIDTQYF